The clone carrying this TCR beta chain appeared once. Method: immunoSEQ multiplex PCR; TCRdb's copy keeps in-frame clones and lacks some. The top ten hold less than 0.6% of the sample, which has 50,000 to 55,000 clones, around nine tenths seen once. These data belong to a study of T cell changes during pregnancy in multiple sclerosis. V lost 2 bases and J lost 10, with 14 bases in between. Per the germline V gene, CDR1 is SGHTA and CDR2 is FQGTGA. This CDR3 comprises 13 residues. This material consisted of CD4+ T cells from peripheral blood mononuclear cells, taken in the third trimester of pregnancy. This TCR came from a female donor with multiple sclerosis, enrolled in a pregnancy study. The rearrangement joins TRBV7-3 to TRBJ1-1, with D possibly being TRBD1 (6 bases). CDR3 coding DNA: TGTGCCAGCAGCTTACGATCGGGCAGGGGAGCTTTCTTT. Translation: CASSLRSGRGAFF. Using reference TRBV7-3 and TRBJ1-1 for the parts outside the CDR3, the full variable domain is GAGVSQTPSNKVTEKGKYVELRCDPISGHTALYWYRQSLGQGPEFLIYFQGTGAADDSGLPNDRFFAVRPEGSVSTLKIQRTERGDSAVYLCASSLRSGRGAFFGQGTRLTVV.